A selection of T cell receptor beta chains follows, all from one sample in a study of blood T cell repertoires in COVID-19. Data came from immunoSEQ multiplex PCR; TCRdb stores just in-frame clones and leaves some out. This sample has over 350,000 clones, with around 88% found just once. Sequencing input: peripheral blood. The receptors were sampled from a woman aged 25 to 39 with acute or convalescent COVID-19. The CDR3 runs from the conserved cysteine through the conserved F or W. The D gene is left open where the match is weak. Not every row has a clone size; where given, it reads once, few, many or a size class.

J	V	D	size	CDR3	DNA
TRBJ2-1	TRBV27	TRBD2	-	CASSYYGLAGGYNEQFF	TGTGCCAGCAGTTACTATGGACTAGCGGGGGGGTACAATGAGCAGTTCTTC
TRBJ1-4	TRBV2	TRBD1	once	CASSGRDRGWEKLFF	TGTGCCAGCAGTGGACGGGACAGGGGTTGGGAAAAACTGTTTTTT
TRBJ1-4	TRBV4-2	TRBD1	-	CASSQEGSPRGANEKLFF	TGTGCCAGCAGCCAAGAGGGCAGCCCCAGGGGGGCTAATGAAAAACTGTTTTTT
TRBJ1-1	TRBV18	-	-	CASSRGGHLNTEAFF	TGTGCCAGCTCACGAGGGGGACACCTAAACACTGAAGCTTTCTTT
TRBJ2-1	TRBV7-6	TRBD2	few	CASSHGGRDEQFF	TGTGCCAGCAGCCATGGAGGGAGGGATGAGCAGTTCTTC
TRBJ1-1	TRBV29-1	-	-	CSVPLGNTEAFF	TGCAGCGTCCCTCTAGGGAACACTGAAGCTTTCTTT
TRBJ2-2	TRBV7-2	TRBD1	few	CASSLAGGFGELFF	TGTGCCAGCAGCTTGGCAGGGGGCTTCGGGGAGCTGTTTTTT
TRBJ2-3	TRBV29-1	-	-	CSVDSHVRKGDTDTQYF	TGCAGCGTTGATTCTCACGTCCGAAAAGGGGACACAGATACGCAGTATTTT
TRBJ2-3	TRBV29-1	-	-	CSDRTVADTQYF	TGCAGCGATAGGACAGTTGCAGATACGCAGTATTTT
TRBJ2-3	TRBV5-1	TRBD2	-	CASSPGTSGGTDTQYF	TGCGCCAGCAGCCCGGGGACTAGCGGGGGCACAGATACGCAGTATTTT
TRBJ1-6	TRBV28	-	-	CASSLLGGSPLHF	TGTGCCAGCAGTTTATTGGGGGGTTCACCCCTCCACTTT
TRBJ1-5	TRBV10-3	TRBD1	-	CAISESEQGMSNQPQHF	TGTGCCATCAGTGAGTCGGAACAGGGGATGAGCAATCAGCCCCAGCATTTT
TRBJ1-4	TRBV5-1	TRBD1	-	CASRGGQGTTNEKLFF	TGCGCCAGCAGGGGCGGACAGGGAACAACTAATGAAAAACTGTTTTTT
TRBJ2-4	TRBV9	TRBD2	-	CASSGGTTKNIQYF	TGTGCCAGCAGCGGCGGGACTACCAAAAACATTCAGTACTTC
TRBJ1-3	TRBV5-6	-	-	CASSPGLEGNTIYF	TGTGCCAGCAGCCCGGGACTCGAAGGAAACACCATATATTTT
TRBJ1-6	TRBV3-1/TRBV3-2	-	-	CASSQRQYNSPLHF	TGTGCCAGCAGCCAACGACAGTATAATTCACCCCTCCACTTT
TRBJ2-1	TRBV11-2	TRBD2	-	CASSLGPGLGENEQFF	TGTGCCAGCAGCTTAGGGCCGGGACTAGGGGAGAATGAGCAGTTCTTC
TRBJ2-1	TRBV28	TRBD2	-	CASSLFPQRGGEQFF	TGTGCCAGCAGTTTATTCCCGCAGCGGGGGGGCGAGCAGTTCTTC
TRBJ1-1	TRBV2	-	few	CASSGQTWGTEAFF	TGTGCCAGCAGCGGACAGACTTGGGGCACTGAAGCTTTCTTT
TRBJ1-1	TRBV18	-	-	CASSQMTDLKNTEAFF	TGTGCCAGCTCCCAGATGACAGACTTGAAGAACACTGAAGCTTTCTTT
TRBJ1-1	TRBV27	-	-	CASSLRGVNTEAFF	TGTGCCAGCTCTCTCCGGGGGGTGAACACTGAAGCTTTCTTT
TRBJ1-1	TRBV18	-	-	CASCGPRDHIANTEAFF	TGTGCCAGCTGCGGTCCCCGCGATCACATAGCGAACACTGAAGCTTTCTTT
TRBJ2-2	TRBV2	-	-	CASSEALVEQPTGELFF	TGTGCCAGCAGTGAAGCGCTTGTAGAGCAACCCACCGGGGAGCTGTTTTTT
TRBJ1-5	TRBV27	-	-	CASSLFWPTREPQHF	TGTGCCAGCAGTTTATTCTGGCCTACGCGGGAGCCCCAGCATTTT
TRBJ1-1	TRBV21-1	-	-	CASTLSTGTGSTEAFF	TGTGCCAGCACTCTAAGTACCGGGACAGGGAGTACTGAAGCTTTCTTT
TRBJ2-7	TRBV2	TRBD1	-	CASSVGTGREQYF	TGTGCCAGCTCGGTCGGGACAGGCAGGGAGCAGTACTTC
TRBJ2-3	TRBV9	TRBD1	-	CASSVNTGAHSTDTQYF	TGTGCCAGCAGCGTTAATACAGGGGCCCACAGCACAGATACGCAGTATTTT
TRBJ2-3	TRBV28	-	-	CASSSHSAAGQYF	TGTGCCAGCAGTTCCCACTCCGCAGCGGGGCAGTATTTT
TRBJ2-5	TRBV4-1	-	-	CASSQGFLGEETQYF	TGCGCCAGCAGCCAAGGGTTCCTAGGGGAAGAGACCCAGTACTTC
TRBJ2-5	TRBV7-9	-	-	CASSSSGRAPAETQYF	TGTGCCAGCAGCTCCAGCGGCCGGGCCCCGGCAGAGACCCAGTACTTC
TRBJ1-5	TRBV2	-	-	CASSVGPSGQPQHF	TGTGCCAGCAGTGTCGGCCCCTCAGGTCAGCCCCAGCATTTT
TRBJ2-1	TRBV2	TRBD2	-	CASSSIAGGPYNEQFF	TGTGCCAGCAGTTCTATAGCGGGGGGGCCGTACAATGAGCAGTTCTTC
TRBJ2-3	TRBV27	-	once	CASSLRPRSGGGTDTQYF	TGTGCCAGCAGTTTGAGACCTCGGTCCGGCGGGGGCACAGATACGCAGTATTTT
TRBJ1-1	TRBV3-1/TRBV3-2	TRBD1	-	CASSPSQGGTEAFF	TGTGCCAGCAGCCCTTCACAGGGGGGCACTGAAGCTTTCTTT
TRBJ2-2	TRBV9	TRBD2	-	CASSVASGLNTGELFF	TGTGCCAGCAGCGTAGCTTCGGGACTAAACACCGGGGAGCTGTTTTTT
TRBJ1-1	TRBV18	TRBD1	-	CASSRQGHTEAFF	TGTGCCAGCTCTAGACAGGGACACACTGAAGCTTTCTTT
TRBJ2-3	TRBV4-1	-	-	CASSQAGVLGDTQYF	TGCGCCAGCAGCCAAGCGGGGGTACTTGGAGATACGCAGTATTTT
TRBJ2-7	TRBV3-1/TRBV3-2	-	few	CASSHRELSEQYF	TGTGCCAGCAGCCACCGGGAATTGTCCGAGCAGTACTTC
TRBJ1-3	TRBV2	TRBD1	-	CASRGQGPGNTIYF	TGTGCCAGCAGGGGACAGGGGCCGGGAAACACCATATATTTT
TRBJ2-7	TRBV28	TRBD2	-	CASSLTSGQTYEQYF	TGTGCCAGCAGTTTAACTAGCGGGCAAACCTACGAGCAGTACTTC
TRBJ1-5	TRBV28	TRBD1	-	CASSGTGDKGNQPQHF	TGTGCCAGCTCGGGGACAGGGGACAAAGGAAATCAGCCCCAGCATTTT
TRBJ2-3	TRBV30	TRBD2	-	CAWSPGGLAGGGTQYF	TGTGCCTGGAGTCCAGGGGGACTAGCGGGGGGAGGTACGCAGTATTTT
TRBJ1-1	TRBV13	-	few	CASSPPTGNTEAFF	TGTGCCAGCAGCCCACCGACAGGAAACACTGAAGCTTTCTTT
TRBJ2-5	TRBV6-6	-	once	CASSYSNGGVWETQYF	TGTGCCAGCAGTTACTCGAACGGAGGGGTGTGGGAGACCCAGTACTTC
TRBJ2-3	TRBV3-1/TRBV3-2	-	-	CASSQALGTDTQYF	TGTGCCAGCAGCCAAGCTCTAGGCACAGATACGCAGTATTTT
TRBJ2-4	TRBV24-1	TRBD1	-	CATSDRKGQGGSDIQYF	TGTGCCACCAGTGACCGTAAAGGACAGGGTGGATCTGACATTCAGTACTTC